Listed below are T cell receptor beta chains from one sample, sequenced in a study of cytomegalovirus exposure and HLA in healthy donors. Sequencing used immunoSEQ multiplex PCR; TCRdb keeps in-frame clones, though not all of them. The sample has 100,000 to 150,000 clones, roughly 80% seen once. The sequencing input was PBMCs. The receptors come from a woman aged 40 to 50 in good health and CMV-seropositive. Both conserved end residues are part of each CDR3. The D gene is left open where the match is weak. Only part of the rows carry a size: once, few, many, or a class if the clone is expanded.

CDR3aa: CASSRTAVGIYEQYF; CDR3nt: TGCGCCAGCAGTAGGACTGCGGTGGGCATCTACGAGCAGTACTTC; d_gene: -; abundance: -; j_gene: TRBJ2-7; v_gene: TRBV4-1
CDR3aa: CASRGAAGNTIYF; CDR3nt: TGTGCCAGCAGGGGGGCAGCTGGAAACACCATATATTTT; d_gene: -; abundance: -; j_gene: TRBJ1-3; v_gene: TRBV6-1
CDR3aa: CASSEATSGNNEQFF; CDR3nt: TGTGCCAGCAGCGAGGCGACTAGCGGGAACAATGAGCAGTTCTTC; d_gene: TRBD2; abundance: -; j_gene: TRBJ2-1; v_gene: TRBV6-5
CDR3aa: CASSLVVNEQFF; CDR3nt: TGCGCCAGCAGCTTGGTCGTTAATGAGCAGTTCTTC; d_gene: -; abundance: -; j_gene: TRBJ2-1; v_gene: TRBV5-1
CDR3aa: CASNVNRGLDSPLHF; CDR3nt: TGTGCCAGCAATGTTAACAGGGGGCTTGATTCACCCCTCCACTTT; d_gene: TRBD1; abundance: -; j_gene: TRBJ1-6; v_gene: TRBV27
CDR3aa: CASSLQGGEHNEQFF; CDR3nt: TGTGCCAGCAGCCTACAGGGAGGGGAACACAATGAGCAGTTCTTC; d_gene: -; abundance: -; j_gene: TRBJ2-1; v_gene: TRBV7-3
CDR3aa: CASSLAGQGKRDTQYF; CDR3nt: TGTGCCAGCAGCTTAGCGGGACAGGGGAAACGAGATACGCAGTATTTT; d_gene: TRBD1; abundance: -; j_gene: TRBJ2-3; v_gene: TRBV7-9
CDR3aa: CASSLVQRGEYEQYF; CDR3nt: TGTGCCAGCAGCTTAGTCCAGCGGGGGGAGTACGAGCAGTACTTC; d_gene: TRBD2; abundance: -; j_gene: TRBJ2-7; v_gene: TRBV13
CDR3aa: CASNGGLRDYEQYF; CDR3nt: TGTGCCAGTAACGGGGGATTGCGTGATTACGAGCAGTACTTC; d_gene: -; abundance: -; j_gene: TRBJ2-7; v_gene: TRBV19
CDR3aa: CASSPPNRGIETQYF; CDR3nt: TGTGCCAGCAGCCCCCCTAACAGGGGTATAGAGACCCAGTACTTC; d_gene: TRBD1; abundance: few; j_gene: TRBJ2-5; v_gene: TRBV7-9
CDR3aa: CASSPQDRLNTEAFF; CDR3nt: TGTGCCAGCTCACCACAGGACAGATTGAACACTGAAGCTTTCTTT; d_gene: -; abundance: once; j_gene: TRBJ1-1; v_gene: TRBV18
CDR3aa: CASSSDSGGAYETQYF; CDR3nt: TGTGCCAGCAGCTCGGACAGCGGGGGGGCCTATGAGACCCAGTACTTC; d_gene: TRBD2; abundance: -; j_gene: TRBJ2-5; v_gene: TRBV5-4
CDR3aa: CASSTTGAMDSPLHF; CDR3nt: TGTGCCAGCAGTACCACAGGGGCTATGGATTCACCCCTCCACTTT; d_gene: TRBD1; abundance: -; j_gene: TRBJ1-6; v_gene: TRBV6-5
CDR3aa: CASSSAGQGGSYEQYF; CDR3nt: TGTGCCAGCAGCTCTGCGGGACAGGGGGGCTCCTACGAGCAGTACTTC; d_gene: TRBD1; abundance: -; j_gene: TRBJ2-7; v_gene: TRBV11-3
CDR3aa: CASSHPDSGPYEQYF; CDR3nt: TGTGCCAGCAGCCACCCGGATAGCGGGCCCTACGAGCAGTACTTC; d_gene: TRBD2; abundance: -; j_gene: TRBJ2-7; v_gene: TRBV7-9
CDR3aa: CASSVLLAGVDTQYF; CDR3nt: TGTGCCAGCAGCGTATTACTAGCGGGCGTCGATACGCAGTATTTT; d_gene: TRBD2; abundance: -; j_gene: TRBJ2-3; v_gene: TRBV9
CDR3aa: CASSLGGNNSPLHF; CDR3nt: TGTGCCAGCAGTTTGGGAGGGAATAATTCACCCCTCCACTTT; d_gene: -; abundance: -; j_gene: TRBJ1-6; v_gene: TRBV27